This TCR beta chain was found in a study of graft-versus-host responses after intestinal transplantation (dated by TCRdb to about 2021). About the full investigation: The transplants that recipients received were multivisceral, liver-intestinal, or isolated intestinal. All recipients received anti-thymocyte globulin induction followed by maintenance tacrolimus and steroids for 3 to 4 years. Graft-versus-host and host-versus-graft alloreactive T cell clones were tracked in the graft, circulation and bone marrow after intestinal transplantation using bulk TCR-beta CDR3 sequencing. To identify alloreactive clones, pre-transplant mixed lymphocyte reaction products were sequenced and compared with unstimulated pre-transplant donor and recipient T cells. Of the 20 to 25 intestinal transplant recipients enrolled in the cohort, one of whom was a retransplant, a few patients without pretransplant specimens were excluded. A peak of at least 4% donor T cells among recipient peripheral blood mononuclear cells was the definition used for donor T cell macrochimerism. Samples from a few later patients were sequenced in-house on an Illumina MiSeq with MiXCR processing rather than by the commercial service.

Library construction relied on the immunoSEQ multiplex PCR assay. Adaptive Biotechnologies carried out high-throughput TCR-beta CDR3 sequencing of genomic DNA for most patients. Per the authors' processing: TCR sequencing data for more than 15 patients were retrieved from Adaptive's ImmunoSEQ software; a few other patients were processed with MiXCR and VDJtools. CDR3 nucleotide sequences shared between donor and recipient were removed because their origin could not be assigned. To be classed as alloreactive, a clone needed at least 2-fold expansion over unstimulated cells and a minimum CFSE-low frequency of 0.002% (template counts) or 0.001% (read counts). Mappable clones were those detected in sequenced pre-transplant spleen, lymph node, or MLR CFSE-low populations of the donor or recipient. Cumulative frequency of alloreactive clones was calculated as a percentage of all sequences weighted by copy number. The clones in this table, taken by TCRdb from immuneACCESS, are in-frame only. Not every clone is retained; where verified, under half of the shortfall comes from an unresolved V gene, and the cause of the rest is unknown. The D gene and trimming were derived from the DNA, and the V and J assignments and clone size from that table. The sample table holds about 45,000 clones, of which over 75% were seen once. The top ten constitute about 4.4% of the sample.

As for this clone: Its antigen specificity is not known. No base quality information exists; no much larger clone differs at one position.

In the first month after transplant, blood samples were collected up to 4 times, and after that at least monthly when available. Findings and caveats that apply to the study as a whole: GvH clones were found in recipient bone marrow, and some of the GvH clones appeared earlier in ileal mucosa or blood, which is consistent with an intestinal mucosal origin. Early after transplant, peak levels of circulating GvH clones were associated with declines in HvG clones. Patients with donor T cell macrochimerism had high GvH to HvG T cell clonal ratios in their allografts. The conclusions were limited by the relatively low number and heterogeneity of the intestinal transplant patients.

CDR3 length: 14 amino acids, cysteine to phenylalanine. The read is trimmed to its CDR3 DNA, 42 bases read in frame from base 1. Ends trimmed: V by 4 bases, J by 2 bases; bases unmatched to a gene: 3. Per the germline V gene, SGHRS is the CDR1 and YFSETQ is the CDR2. This chain is built from TRBV5-1 and TRBJ1-2, with 9 bases aligning to TRBD1. This sequence originates from a human patient who received an intestinal transplant, so some T cells may come from the graft donor. Source: PBMCs, taken 524 days after transplant. The encoded CDR3 is CASSTGQGNYGYTF. Read as DNA, the sequence is TGCGCCAGCAGCACAGGACAGGGGAACTATGGCTACACCTTC.